The 21 T cell receptor beta chains below were found in one sample sequenced in a study of T cells after yellow fever vaccination. One entry per CDR3 protein, called by TCRdb with MiXCR from the 5' RACE reads. The sample has roughly 170,000 distinct CDR3 sequences, around 9.3% seen once. This material consisted of CD8+ T cells sorted from PBMCs, taken 45 days after the yellow fever booster vaccination. The receptors were gathered from a man aged 18 to 29 who received the YFV17D yellow fever vaccine.

V usage is TRBV7-9 and J usage is TRBJ2-2, with D possibly TRBD2 on 5 matching bases. The CDR3 extends over 16 amino acids. Germline values: CDR1 SEHNR, CDR2 FQNEAQ (reference sequence). The V end was cut by 4 bases, the J end by 8 bases, with 20 bases between. The CDR3 reads CASSSPAWESIGELFF. CDR3 coding DNA: TGTGCCAGCAGCTCGCCAGCTTGGGAGTCGATTGGGGAGCTGTTTTTT.

The V gene is TRBV29-1, the J gene TRBJ1-4; no definite D call. The CDR3 extends over 10 amino acids. From germline, CDR1 is SQVTM and CDR2 ANQGSEA. The V end lost 2 bases, the J end lost 16 bases, and 11 bases lay between the germline ends. DNA of the CDR3: TGCAGCGTTGAAAGCGGGGTCACGTTTTTT. This sequence encodes CSVESGVTFF.

The rearrangement uses TRBV7-9 and TRBJ2-5; 7 positions match TRBD2. V was clipped by 6 bases and J by 2 bases; unmatched bases: 3. There are 13 residues in the CDR3. Looked up from germline, CDR1 is SEHNR and CDR2 is FQNEAQ (reference sequence). CDR3 DNA: TGTGCCAGCAGGCTGGGGGGGCAAGAGACCCAGTACTTC. Amino acid sequence: CASRLGGQETQYF.

The rearrangement links TRBV6-1 to TRBJ1-1; possibly TRBD1 for D (5 bases). Trimming pared 4 bases from V and 3 bases from J, leaving 15 bases between. Germline lookup yields CDR1 MNHNS and CDR2 SASEGT. The CDR3 sequence is 15 residues long. The CDR3 is CASSVGAVIHTEAFF. CDR3 bases: TGTGCCAGCAGTGTAGGGGCGGTTATTCACACTGAAGCTTTCTTT.

At least ten counts were recorded for this clonotype. The chain joins TRBV11-3 to TRBJ2-7, with D possibly being TRBD1 (6 bases). This CDR3 comprises 13 residues. Trimming left V 1 base short and J 6 bases short, with 10 bases between. The germline CDR1 and CDR2 sequences are SGHNT and YENEEA. The CDR3 reads CASSLGTVGEQYF. DNA for the CDR3: TGTGCCAGCAGCTTAGGGACAGTCGGCGAGCAGTACTTC.

The chain combines TRBV12-3 or TRBV12-4 with TRBJ1-1; no clear D. Trimming cost V 1 base and J 3 bases, with 3 bases left between them. There are 12 residues in the CDR3. The CDR3 is CASSLGYTEAFF. Written as DNA, the CDR3 is TGTGCCAGCAGTTTAGGGTACACTGAAGCTTTCTTT.

This clonotype was counted at least ten times. The CDR3 here is CASSPGGPNEKLFF. The CDR3 DNA follows: TGTGCCAGCAGCCCCGGGGGGCCTAATGAAAAACTGTTTTTT. J is TRBJ1-4 and V is TRBV9; D is perhaps TRBD1 (6 bases). Trimming left V 4 bases short and J 3 bases short, with 10 bases between. The CDR3 covers 14 residues. CDR1 is SGDLS and CDR2 is YYNGEE in the germline V gene.

In this sample, this clonotype turned up many times. The chain recombines TRBV27 with TRBJ2-4; D is undetermined. CDR1 and CDR2 from the germline V gene are MNHEY and SMNVEV (reference sequence). Trimming cost V 6 bases and J 1 base, with 10 bases left between them. There are 14 residues in the CDR3. The CDR3 nucleotides are TGTGCCAGCAGGGCCTCGCGGGCCAAAAACATTCAGTACTTC. Residues: CASRASRAKNIQYF.

This chain uses TRBV7-9 with TRBJ2-1; possibly TRBD1 or TRBD2 for D (6 bases each). The CDR3 sequence is 15 residues long. V was clipped by 3 bases and J by 8 bases, with 17 bases between them. Per germline, CDR1 SEHNR and CDR2 FQNEAQ (reference sequence). CDR3 nucleotide sequence: TGTGCCAGCAGCTTTGGCCGGGGGCCGGCGGATGAGCAGTTCTTC. Its translation is CASSFGRGPADEQFF.

CDR3 protein: CASSEGYTEAFF. The CDR3 DNA sequence: TGTGCCAGCTCAGAAGGATACACTGAAGCTTTCTTT. The V call is TRBV18, the J call TRBJ1-1, with D unclear. CDR1 is KGHSH, CDR2 LQKENI, per germline. The CDR3 has 12 residues. V lost 5 bases, J lost 3 bases, and 7 bases lay in between.

The CDR3 region has the DNA TGTGCCAGCAGCTCCAGGACAGGGAGCCATGAGCAGTTCTTC. This gives the protein CASSSRTGSHEQFF. The chain recombines TRBV11-3 with TRBJ2-1, with 8 nucleotides matching TRBD1. Germline trimming cut 4 bases from V and 8 bases from J; bases unmatched to any gene: 7. The CDR3 contains 14 residues. CDR1 and CDR2 (germline): SGHNT, YENEEA.

Only a few counts were recorded for this clonotype. The V call is TRBV7-6, the J call TRBJ2-3; 10 positions agree with TRBD1. CDR1 is SGHVS, CDR2 FNYEAQ, per germline. V was clipped by 5 bases and J by 8 bases; unmatched bases: 13. There are 16 residues in the CDR3. Here the CDR3 reads CASSHLGGQGMTTQYF. DNA for the CDR3: TGTGCCAGCAGCCACCTGGGGGGACAGGGGATGACTACGCAGTATTTT.

The CDR3 DNA reads TGTGCCTGGAGTGCCCAGTATTTGCCGGGTGGCACTGAAGCTTTCTTT. The encoded protein is CAWSAQYLPGGTEAFF. The chain is built from TRBV30 and TRBJ1-1; D is undetermined. This CDR3 has 16 amino acids. Looked up from germline, CDR1 is GTSNPN and CDR2 is SVGIG (reference sequence). With 1 base removed from V and 4 bases from J, the gap between germline ends came to 19 bases.

The rearrangement links TRBV5-1 to TRBJ1-1; 7 bases agree with TRBD1. The CDR3 consists of 15 residues. V trimming: 0 bases; J trimming: 7 bases; junction bases outside the gene matches: 9. Germline CDR1 SGHRS, CDR2 YFSETQ. As DNA, the CDR3 is TGCGCCAGCAGCTTGGAGGGACAGTGGACAGATGAAGCTTTCTTT. Translated: CASSLEGQWTDEAFF. Full variable domain (rest looked up from reference TRBV5-1 and TRBJ1-1): KAGVTQTPRYLIKTRGQQVTLSCSPISGHRSVSWYQQTPGQGLQFLFEYFSETQRNKGNFPGRFSGRQFSNSRSEMNVSTLELGDSALYLCASSLEGQWTDEAFFGQGTRLTVV.

This clonotype was found a few times. The chain uses TRBV2 and TRBJ2-3; TRBD1 aligns across 10 bases. Trimming removed 4 bases from V and 5 bases from J; junction bases left unmatched: 3. The CDR3 has 14 amino acids. CDR1 and CDR2 (germline): SNHLY, FYNNEI. CDR3 DNA sequence: TGTGCCAGCAGTGCCGGACAGGGGGTAGATACGCAGTATTTT. This codes for CASSAGQGVDTQYF.

The rearrangement joins TRBV19 to TRBJ1-2, with D tentatively TRBD1 (6 bases). CDR3 size: 14 residues. Looked up from germline, CDR1 is LNHDA and CDR2 is SQIVND (reference sequence). V was pared by 9 bases and J by 3 bases, with 17 bases between. The CDR3 DNA follows: TGTGCCAGCAGGGGAGGAGGGCGATACTATGGCTACACCTTC. Its translation is CASRGGGRYYGYTF.

In its sample, this clonotype was seen a few times. The chain is built from TRBV6-5 and TRBJ2-7; D perhaps matches TRBD1 (5 bases). The CDR3 consists of 13 residues. Per the germline V gene, CDR1 is MNHEY and CDR2 is SVGAGI. Trimming left V 2 bases short and J 5 bases short, with 10 bases between. The CDR3 sequence: CASSYPAGNEQYF. CDR3 sequence (DNA): TGTGCCAGCAGTTACCCGGCAGGGAACGAGCAGTACTTC.

Many counts were recorded for this clonotype. The junction shows a germline mismatch at one end, possibly a read error. The chain couples TRBV12-3 or TRBV12-4 to TRBJ1-1; tentatively, D is TRBD1 (5 bases). The CDR3 runs to 14 residues. The CDR3 coding sequence is TGCGCCAGCAGCTTGCCCGGGGGGAACACTGAAGCTTTCTTT. It specifies CASSLPGGNTEAFF.

The chain is built from TRBV20-1 and TRBJ2-2, with 16 positions matching TRBD2. CDR1 is DFQATT, CDR2 SNEGSKA, per germline (reference sequence). The CDR3 contains 18 residues. V shed 3 bases and J 4 bases; nucleotides not matched to a gene: 8. The CDR3 DNA sequence: TGCAGTGCTAGGGCACCGGGACTAGCGGGGGGGAGCACCGGGGAGCTGTTTTTT. It translates to CSARAPGLAGGSTGELFF.

The sample holds a few counts of this clonotype. The rearrangement links TRBV7-3 to TRBJ2-7; TRBD2 matches 9 bases. The CDR3 runs to 15 residues. V trimming: 2 bases; J trimming: 1 base; junction bases outside the gene matches: 3. The germline V gene has CDR1 SGHTA and CDR2 FQGTGA. The CDR3 protein is CASSLAGGVSYEQYF. DNA of the CDR3: TGTGCCAGCAGCTTAGCGGGGGGGGTGTCCTACGAGCAGTACTTC.

The chain employs TRBV12-3 or TRBV12-4 and TRBJ1-4; TRBD1 might be the D (6 bases). The germline V and J ends were trimmed by 1 base and 10 bases, with 19 bases remaining between them. The CDR3 loop spans 16 amino acids. The CDR3 region is CASSLGHPSMTGKLFF. DNA of the CDR3: TGTGCCAGCAGTTTAGGTCACCCGTCTATGACAGGAAAACTGTTTTTT.